The entry below describes one TCR beta chain. The antigen is unknown. The PCR had 60 Vbeta and 13 Jbeta primers. Assay used: immunoSEQ multiplex PCR; TCRdb lists only in-frame clones, some missing. This table holds around 67,000 clones, about 61% found once. These data are taken from a study of cytomegalovirus exposure and HLA in healthy donors. Whole-study findings and limits: Later examination showed HLA-associated TCR beta chains had greater clonal expansion than equally common others. It emerged from a later analysis that several of the most significant clusters appeared to be linked to common viral pathogens. Some TCR beta chains (about 180 of them) were listed as cytomegalovirus-associated.

Sequencing used PBMCs. The TCR sequence derives from a woman aged 45-65 years in good health and CMV-seronegative.

In DNA form, the CDR3 reads TGCGCCAGCAGCAGACCGGGACAGGGGTCTGGTGGCTACACCTTC. Translating it yields CASSRPGQGSGGYTF. The rearrangement uses TRBV5-1 and TRBJ1-2, with 10 bases aligning to TRBD1. Trimming cost V 4 bases and J 7 bases; bases outside gene matches: 10. CDR3 size: 15 residues. Germline V gene lookup returns CDR1 SGHRS and CDR2 YFSETQ.